This entry concerns a single T cell receptor (beta chain). Its antigen remains unknown. Genomic DNA provided the template from which TCR beta VDJ and CDR3 profiles were obtained. TCRdb analysed the reads with MiXCR anew, one entry per CDR3 protein. The table lists 170,000 or so distinct CDR3 sequences, more than 40% of them singletons, with more than 30% in the top ten. This sample is part of a study of CD8+CD57+ T cells in acquired aplastic anemia. At the level of the study: Sorted CD4+ plus CD8+ cells gave DNA averaging around 3 ug. Study conclusions and caveats: Twenty-nine was the count of CD8+ CDR3 sequences that patients shared with controls.

An expansion of CD8+CD57+ cells by flow cytometry had been shown in patients chosen for sequencing. None of the patients had been given any therapy when their blood was sampled. Looked up from germline, CDR1 is SGHTA and CDR2 is FQGTGA. The CDR3 contains 14 residues. Trimming shortened V by 2 bases and J by 4 bases, and 11 bases separated the two germline ends. Sequencing was carried out using sorted CD4+, CD8+, or CD8+CD57+ T cells (not recorded which) from PBMCs. The TCR was taken from a human donor with aplastic anemia. The V gene is TRBV7-3, the J gene TRBJ2-5; no firm D call. The CDR3 sequence is CASSLSRLGETQYF. In DNA, the CDR3 is TGTGCCAGCAGCTTATCTCGGTTGGGAGAGACCCAGTACTTC.